This TCR beta chain comes out of a study of T cells in Graves' hyperthyroidism and ophthalmopathy. The CDR3 consists of 13 residues. Trimming removed 2 bases from V and 6 bases from J, with 10 bases in between. The germline V gene encodes CDR1 MDHEN and CDR2 SYDVKM. At least ten counts were recorded for this clonotype. It was RNA transcripts that yielded the amplified TCR beta CDR3 regions. A first-round RT-PCR of the TCR CDR3 used the HTBI primer set. MiXCR, run by TCRdb on the multiplex PCR reads, gives a single entry per CDR3 protein. The sample contains about 270,000 distinct CDR3 sequences, around a quarter of which appear only once.

Sequencing was done on a sample of blood. This chain uses TRBV28 with TRBJ2-5, with D perhaps TRBD1 (6 bases). This receptor was taken from a man aged 40-50 years with Graves' hyperthyroidism that later progressed to Graves' ophthalmopathy. The CDR3 is CASSLARGKTQYF. The CDR3 DNA follows: TGTGCCAGCAGTTTAGCCAGGGGAAAGACCCAGTACTTC.